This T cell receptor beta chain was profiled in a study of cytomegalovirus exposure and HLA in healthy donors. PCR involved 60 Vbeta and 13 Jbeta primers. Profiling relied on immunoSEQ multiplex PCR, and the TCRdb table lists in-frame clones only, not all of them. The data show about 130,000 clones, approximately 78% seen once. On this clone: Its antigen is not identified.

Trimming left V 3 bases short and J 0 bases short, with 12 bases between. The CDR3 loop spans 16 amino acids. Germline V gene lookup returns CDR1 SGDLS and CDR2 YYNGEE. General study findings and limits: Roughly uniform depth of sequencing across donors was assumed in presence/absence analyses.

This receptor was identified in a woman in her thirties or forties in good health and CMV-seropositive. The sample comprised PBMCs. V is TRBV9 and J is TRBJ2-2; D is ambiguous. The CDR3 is CASSERSGTNTGELFF. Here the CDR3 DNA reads TGTGCCAGCAGCGAAAGGAGTGGAACGAACACCGGGGAGCTGTTTTTT. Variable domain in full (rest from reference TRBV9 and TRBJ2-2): DSGVTQTPKHLITATGQRVTLRCSPRSGDLSVYWYQQSLDQGLQFLIQYYNGEERAKGNILERFSAQQFPDLHSELNLSSLELGDSALYFCASSERSGTNTGELFFGEGSRLTVL.